A selection of T cell receptor beta chains follows, all from one sample in a study of blood T cell repertoires in COVID-19. Libraries were prepared by immunoSEQ multiplex PCR; TCRdb keeps only in-frame clonotypes and omits some of them. The sample lists 100,000 or so clones, 80% to 90% seen once, with more than 9% in the top ten. Source material: peripheral blood. The receptors here all came from a young woman with acute or convalescent COVID-19. Each CDR3 is given with its conserved first and last residue. Fields, in order: clone size, V gene, J gene, D gene, CDR3 DNA, CDR3 protein. D genes are given only for firm matches. Clone size is given for some rows only: seen once, a few or many times, or a class if the clone is expanded.

-	TRBV19	TRBJ1-1	TRBD1	TGTGCCAGTAGTATCCCCCCGGACAGGGGGCTTGAGGCCCCCAAAGAAGCTTTCTTT	CASSIPPDRGLEAPKEAFF
-	TRBV9	TRBJ2-3	TRBD2	TGTGCCAGGCCCTGCCGACTAGCGGGGGACACAGATACGCAGTATTTT	CARPCRLAGDTDTQYF
-	TRBV10-2	TRBJ1-1	-	TGCGCCAGCAGTGAGTCGATAGTGAACACTGAAGCTTTCTTT	CASSESIVNTEAFF
-	TRBV29-1	TRBJ1-2	TRBD1	TGCAGCGTCGAGGGGGCGTATGGCTACACCTTC	CSVEGAYGYTF
-	TRBV30	TRBJ1-4	TRBD1	TGTGCCTGGAGTCATGGTTTACAGGGGGGTGAAAAACTGTTTTTT	CAWSHGLQGGEKLFF
-	TRBV18	TRBJ2-7	-	TGTGCCAGCTCACCGGGGGGTCCCTACGAGCAGTACTTC	CASSPGGPYEQYF
-	TRBV2	TRBJ1-5	-	TGTGCCAGCAGAGCAGGGGTCAATCAGCCCCAGCATTTT	CASRAGVNQPQHF
-	TRBV2	TRBJ1-1	-	TGTGCCAGCAAATATTCAGGGAACACTGAAGCTTTCTTT	CASKYSGNTEAFF
-	TRBV7-3	TRBJ2-1	-	TGTGCCAGCAGCCCCGTCGGGTCCTACAATGAGCAGTTCTTC	CASSPVGSYNEQFF
-	TRBV28	TRBJ1-2	-	TGTGCCAGCATCGAGGGTATTTATGGCTACACCTTC	CASIEGIYGYTF
-	TRBV7-2	TRBJ2-1	-	TGTGCCAGCAGCTACCGGGACAAGGGAGACAATGAGCAGTTCTTC	CASSYRDKGDNEQFF
-	TRBV2	TRBJ2-1	-	TGTGCCAGCATGGGGGGATATGAGCAGTTCTTC	CASMGGYEQFF
-	TRBV5-1	TRBJ2-1	-	TGCGCCAGCAGCTTGGGGACACTCGATTCCTACAATGAGCAGTTCTTC	CASSLGTLDSYNEQFF
few	TRBV4-1	TRBJ1-3	-	TGCGCCAGCAGCCTAGAAGCTTTTTACAGCTCTGGAAACACCATATATTTT	CASSLEAFYSSGNTIYF
-	TRBV7-2	TRBJ2-1	TRBD2	TGTGCCAGCAGCTTCTCCTCGGGTAGCGGGGCGGATATTCACAATGAGCAGTTCTTC	CASSFSSGSGADIHNEQFF
once	TRBV27	TRBJ2-5	TRBD2	TGTGCCAGCAGCGGACTAGCGGGGGGACAAGAGACCCAGTACTTC	CASSGLAGGQETQYF
-	TRBV4-2	TRBJ1-2	-	TGTGCCAGCAGCCAAGAATCGGGAGGGTCCTTCTATGGCTACACCTTC	CASSQESGGSFYGYTF
-	TRBV28	TRBJ1-2	TRBD1	TGTGCCAGCAATTCAGGGGGCGCAAATGGCTACACCTTC	CASNSGGANGYTF
-	TRBV6-5	TRBJ2-7	-	TGTGCCAGCAGTAAGGGGACATACTACGAGCAGTACTTC	CASSKGTYYEQYF
-	TRBV7-2	TRBJ2-1	-	TGTGCCAGCAGCGCCCAGTCGGGGTTCAATGAGCAGTTCTTC	CASSAQSGFNEQFF
-	TRBV7-3	TRBJ1-2	-	TGTGCCAGCAGCCCAACTGTGTCGGGAGGAGGCTACACCTTC	CASSPTVSGGGYTF
once	TRBV27	TRBJ2-7	TRBD1	TGTGCCAGCAGTTTATCCCAGGGACAGTCCTACGAGCAGTACTTC	CASSLSQGQSYEQYF
-	TRBV10-3	TRBJ1-2	TRBD1	TGTGCCATCAGTGAGCCCGACAGGGCTAACTATGGCTACACCTTC	CAISEPDRANYGYTF
once	TRBV19	TRBJ1-5	-	TGTGCCAGTAGTATGGAACAGGTAGGCAATCAGCCCCAGCATTTT	CASSMEQVGNQPQHF
-	TRBV7-9	TRBJ2-3	-	TGTGCCAGCAGCCTCCAGACAGCCGGGGATACGCAGTATTTT	CASSLQTAGDTQYF
-	TRBV24-1	TRBJ2-3	TRBD1	TGTGCCACCAGTTTGAACAGGGGAGTGAGCACAGATACGCAGTATTTT	CATSLNRGVSTDTQYF
-	TRBV5-1	TRBJ1-1	-	TGCGCCAGCAGCCCGGACGGAGGCCTCCTCACTGAAGCTTTCTTT	CASSPDGGLLTEAFF
-	TRBV6-5	TRBJ2-7	TRBD2	TGTGCCAGCAGTTACAGTCCTAGCGGGGTTTACGAGCAGTACTTC	CASSYSPSGVYEQYF
-	TRBV29-1	TRBJ1-1	TRBD1	TGCAGCGTTGCCGACAGGGTTGGAACTGAAGCTTTCTTT	CSVADRVGTEAFF
-	TRBV7-8	TRBJ1-1	TRBD1	TGTGCCAGCATCCCTTGGGAGGGGACAGGGTGGGCCCAGGACATGAACACTGAAGCTTTCTTT	CASIPWEGTGWAQDMNTEAFF
once	TRBV19	TRBJ2-2	TRBD2	TGTGCCAGTAGTATCGGGGGGGCGAACACCGGGGAGCTGTTTTTT	CASSIGGANTGELFF
-	TRBV7-2	TRBJ1-2	-	TGTGCCAGCAGCCCTTGGGCGCAGAACTATGGCTACACCTTC	CASSPWAQNYGYTF
-	TRBV5-1	TRBJ1-6	-	TGCGCCAGCAGCTTGGACGGGGAGGTTGAATTTTCACCCCTCCACTTT	CASSLDGEVEFSPLHF
once	TRBV29-1	TRBJ1-2	-	TGCAGCGTTGATAGCTGGTCTGGCTACACCTTC	CSVDSWSGYTF
-	TRBV7-9	TRBJ2-2	TRBD1	TGTGCCAGCAGCAGTAGCCGGTTTTGGGGACAGCGGAACACCGGGGAGCTGTTTTTT	CASSSSRFWGQRNTGELFF
-	TRBV7-9	TRBJ1-4	-	TGTGCCAGCAGCCCGAGGGCGACGGGCAGGGGAGCTAATGAAAAACTGTTTTTT	CASSPRATGRGANEKLFF
-	TRBV15	TRBJ2-2	TRBD2	TGTGCCACCAGCAGAGGTAGCGGGGCGGGAACCGGGGAGCTGTTTTTT	CATSRGSGAGTGELFF
once	TRBV5-6	TRBJ1-1	TRBD1	TGTGCCAGCAGCTTGGATAACGGACAGGAGGTTTTCTTT	CASSLDNGQEVFF
-	TRBV6-6	TRBJ1-3	-	TGTGCCAGCAGCGACGGGGGACTATCTGGAAACACCATATATTTT	CASSDGGLSGNTIYF
-	TRBV18	TRBJ2-4	-	TGTGCCAGCTCACCACAGAGGGCCAAAAACATTCAGTACTTC	CASSPQRAKNIQYF
-	TRBV5-1	TRBJ2-2	-	TGCGCCAGCAGCTTTCTAGTGGCCGGGGAGCTGTTTTTT	CASSFLVAGELFF
-	TRBV21-1	TRBJ1-1	-	TGTGCCAGCAATGAGTCAGGGGCACGGGAAGCTTTCTTT	CASNESGAREAFF